This entry is about one T cell receptor (beta chain). The sample originates from a study of blood T cell repertoires in COVID-19. Germline V gene sequence: CDR1 WNHNN, CDR2 SYGVQD (reference sequence). CDR3 length: 15 amino acids. Losses at the gene ends were 6 bases for V and 1 base for J; bases not matched to a gene: 6. Original processing methods: Amplification from reference gene primers served as the basis for estimated nucleated cell counts. Clones were sequenced by immunoSEQ multiplex PCR, and TCRdb holds only the in-frame ones, with some missing. The V and J calls and the clone size are those of that table, but D and trimming were determined from the DNA. The sample includes 130,000 to 150,000 clones, about four fifths of them seen just once.

The sample consisted of peripheral blood. The J gene is TRBJ2-4, the V gene TRBV10-1; TRBD1 matches 7 bases. This receptor was taken from a man between 65 and 80 years old who had recovered from COVID-19. In DNA, the CDR3 is TGCGCCAGCAGGCTGGACAGGAATGCCAAAAACATTCAGTACTTC. Translation: CASRLDRNAKNIQYF.